This T cell receptor (beta chain) was obtained from a study of blood T cells in healthy people across ages. General study results and limits: CMV status of donors was not determined, possibly confounding expanded clonotype changes.

The authors ran a second PCR of roughly 6 to 12 cycles using a sample-barcoded 5' primer and a J-beta primer mix. One entry per CDR3 protein, called by TCRdb with MiXCR from the 5' RACE reads. The sample includes hundreds of thousands of distinct CDR3 sequences, approximately 48% of them seen just once. Comment on this clonotype: Antigen specificity is unknown.

This CDR3 comprises 14 residues. V trimming: 4 bases; J trimming: 0 bases; junction bases outside the gene matches: 5. Germline values: CDR1 DFQATT, CDR2 SNEGSKA (reference sequence). The chain employs TRBV20-1 and TRBJ2-7, with TRBD2 matching 8 bases. The source material was blood. This sequence was found in a man in his 60s in good health. CDR3 amino acids: CSAIKREFSYEQYF. The CDR3 DNA sequence: TGCAGTGCTATAAAGCGGGAGTTCTCCTACGAGCAGTACTTC.